The clone carrying this TCR beta chain was seen repeatedly, ten times or more. The antigen is undetermined. CDR1 ENHRY and CDR2 SYGVKD come from the germline V gene. This CDR3 has 14 residues. V was clipped by 5 bases and J by 0 bases, with 11 bases between them. The sample comes from a study of T cells in Graves' hyperthyroidism and ophthalmopathy. Across the whole study: Peripheral blood was taken when the disease was first diagnosed, before any treatment began. Notes on the study in general: Appearing also in blood were most of the thyroid clonotypes expanded above 0.001.

RNA transcripts were the template for amplifying TCR beta CDR3 regions. First-round RT-PCR of the TCR CDR3 relied on the HTBI primer set. TCRdb used MiXCR to reprocess the multiplex PCR reads, holding one entry per CDR3 protein. The table has 500,000 to 650,000 distinct CDR3 sequences, 20% seen once. This chain links TRBV10-3 with TRBJ2-7, with no clear D. The specimen sequenced was blood. This clonotype originated in a man aged 35-49 years with Graves' ophthalmopathy. The CDR3 loop reads CAISSNERSYEQYF. CDR3 coding DNA: TGTGCCATCAGTTCTAACGAACGCTCCTACGAGCAGTACTTC.